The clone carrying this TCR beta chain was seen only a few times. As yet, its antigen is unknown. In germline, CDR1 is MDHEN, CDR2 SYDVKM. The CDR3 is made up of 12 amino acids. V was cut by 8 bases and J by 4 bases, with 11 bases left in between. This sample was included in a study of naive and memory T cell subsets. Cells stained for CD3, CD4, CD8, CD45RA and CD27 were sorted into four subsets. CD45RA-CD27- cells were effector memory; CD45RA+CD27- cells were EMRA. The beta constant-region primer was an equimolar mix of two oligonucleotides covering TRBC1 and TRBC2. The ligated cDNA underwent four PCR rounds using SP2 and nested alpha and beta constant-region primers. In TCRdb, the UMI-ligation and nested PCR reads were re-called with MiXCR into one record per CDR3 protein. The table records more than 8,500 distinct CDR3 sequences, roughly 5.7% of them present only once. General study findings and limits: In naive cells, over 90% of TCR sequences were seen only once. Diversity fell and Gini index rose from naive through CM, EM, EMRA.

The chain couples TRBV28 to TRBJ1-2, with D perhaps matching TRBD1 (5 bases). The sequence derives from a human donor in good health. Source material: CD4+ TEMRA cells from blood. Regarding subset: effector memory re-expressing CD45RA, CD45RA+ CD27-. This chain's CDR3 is CASSGGAYGYTF. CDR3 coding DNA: TGTGCCAGCTCCGGAGGGGCCTATGGCTACACCTTC.